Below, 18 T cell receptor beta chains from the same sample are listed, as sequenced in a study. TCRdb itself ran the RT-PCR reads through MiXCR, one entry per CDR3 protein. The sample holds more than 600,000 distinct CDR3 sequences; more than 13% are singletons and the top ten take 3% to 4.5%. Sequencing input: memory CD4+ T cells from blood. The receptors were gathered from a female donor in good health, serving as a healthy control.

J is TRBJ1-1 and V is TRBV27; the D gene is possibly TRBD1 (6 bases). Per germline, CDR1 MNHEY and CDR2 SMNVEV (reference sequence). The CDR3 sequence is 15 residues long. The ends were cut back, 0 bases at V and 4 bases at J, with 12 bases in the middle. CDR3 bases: TGTGCCAGCAGTTTATCGTGGGAGGGGGGCACTGAAGCTTTCTTT. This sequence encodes CASSLSWEGGTEAFF.

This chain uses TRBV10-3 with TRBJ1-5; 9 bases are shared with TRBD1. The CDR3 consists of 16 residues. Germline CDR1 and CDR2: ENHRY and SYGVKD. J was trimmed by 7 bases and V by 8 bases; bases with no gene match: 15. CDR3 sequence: CAILSSGTGSSQPQHF. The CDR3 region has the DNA TGTGCCATCTTAAGTTCCGGGACAGGGTCATCGCAGCCCCAGCATTTT.

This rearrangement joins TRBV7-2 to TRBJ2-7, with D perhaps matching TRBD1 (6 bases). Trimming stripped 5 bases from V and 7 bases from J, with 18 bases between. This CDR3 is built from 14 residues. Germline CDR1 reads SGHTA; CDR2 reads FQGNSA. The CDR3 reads CASSDIQGSREQYF. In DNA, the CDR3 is TGTGCCAGCAGCGATATACAGGGTTCGCGGGAGCAGTACTTC.

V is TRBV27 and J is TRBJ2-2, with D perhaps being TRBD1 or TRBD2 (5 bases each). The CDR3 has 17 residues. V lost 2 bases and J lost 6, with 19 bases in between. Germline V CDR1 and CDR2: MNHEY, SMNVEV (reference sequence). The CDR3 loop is CASSLGWKRLQAGELFF. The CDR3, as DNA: TGTGCCAGCAGTTTAGGTTGGAAGCGGCTACAGGCCGGGGAGCTGTTTTTT.

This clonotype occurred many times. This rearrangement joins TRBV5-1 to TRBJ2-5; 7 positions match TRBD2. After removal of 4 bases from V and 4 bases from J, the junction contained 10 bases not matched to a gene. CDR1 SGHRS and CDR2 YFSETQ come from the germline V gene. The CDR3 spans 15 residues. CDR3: CASSPTDPGGETQYF. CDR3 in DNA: TGCGCCAGCAGCCCGACGGACCCGGGGGGAGAGACCCAGTACTTC.

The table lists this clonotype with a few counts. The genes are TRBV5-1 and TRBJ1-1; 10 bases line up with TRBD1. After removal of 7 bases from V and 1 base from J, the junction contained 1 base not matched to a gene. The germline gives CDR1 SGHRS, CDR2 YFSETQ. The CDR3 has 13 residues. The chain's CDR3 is CASGDRGNTEAFF. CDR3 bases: TGCGCCAGCGGGGACAGGGGGAACACTGAAGCTTTCTTT.

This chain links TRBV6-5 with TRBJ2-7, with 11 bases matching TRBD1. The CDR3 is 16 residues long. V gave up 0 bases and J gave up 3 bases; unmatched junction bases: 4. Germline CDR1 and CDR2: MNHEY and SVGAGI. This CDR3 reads CASSYSDRGRRYEQYF. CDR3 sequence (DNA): TGTGCCAGCAGTTACTCGGACAGGGGGCGCCGCTACGAGCAGTACTTC.

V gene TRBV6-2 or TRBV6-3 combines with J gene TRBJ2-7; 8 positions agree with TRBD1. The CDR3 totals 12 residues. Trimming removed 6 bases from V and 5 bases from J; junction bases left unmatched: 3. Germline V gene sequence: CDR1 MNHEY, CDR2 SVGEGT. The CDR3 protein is CASSRGPNEQYF. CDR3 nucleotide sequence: TGTGCCAGCAGCAGGGGGCCAAACGAGCAGTACTTC.

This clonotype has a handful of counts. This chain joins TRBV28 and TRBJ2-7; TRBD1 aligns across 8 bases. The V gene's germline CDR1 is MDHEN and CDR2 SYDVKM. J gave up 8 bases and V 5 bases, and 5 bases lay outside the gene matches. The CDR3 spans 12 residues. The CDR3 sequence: CASSPGTGKQYF. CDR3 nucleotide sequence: TGTGCCAGCAGTCCAGGGACAGGAAAGCAGTACTTC.

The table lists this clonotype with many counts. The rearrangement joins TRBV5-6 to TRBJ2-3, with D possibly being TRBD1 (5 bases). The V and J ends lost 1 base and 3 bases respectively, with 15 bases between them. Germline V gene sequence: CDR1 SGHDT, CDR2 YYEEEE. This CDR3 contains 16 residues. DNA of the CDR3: TGTGCCAGCAGCTTGCGGTTTCGGCAGGGTACAGATACGCAGTATTTT. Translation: CASSLRFRQGTDTQYF.

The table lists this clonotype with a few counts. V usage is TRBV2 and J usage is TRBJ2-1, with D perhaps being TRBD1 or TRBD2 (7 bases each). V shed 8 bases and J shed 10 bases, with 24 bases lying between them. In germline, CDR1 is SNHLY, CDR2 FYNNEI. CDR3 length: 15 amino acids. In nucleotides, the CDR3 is TGTGCCAGCCCAGGGGGAGGGCTCTTACAGGGGGAGCAGTTCTTC. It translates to CASPGGGLLQGEQFF.

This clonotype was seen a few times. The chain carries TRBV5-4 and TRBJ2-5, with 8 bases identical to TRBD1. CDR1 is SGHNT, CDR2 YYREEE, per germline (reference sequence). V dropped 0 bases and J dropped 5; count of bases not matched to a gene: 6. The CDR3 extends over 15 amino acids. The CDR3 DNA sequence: TGTGCCAGCAGCTTGGCACAGGGGGTAGCGGAGACCCAGTACTTC. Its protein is CASSLAQGVAETQYF.

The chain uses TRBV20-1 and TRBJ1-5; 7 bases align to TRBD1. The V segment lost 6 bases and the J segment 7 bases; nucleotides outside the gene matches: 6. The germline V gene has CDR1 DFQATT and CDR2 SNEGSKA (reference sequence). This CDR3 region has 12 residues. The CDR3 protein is CSAHRGGQPQHF. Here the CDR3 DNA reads TGCAGTGCCCACCGAGGGGGCCAGCCCCAGCATTTT.

The CDR3 region is CASSQDPVTSTDTQYF. CDR3 coding DNA: TGTGCCAGCAGCCAAGATCCCGTGACTAGCACAGATACGCAGTATTTT. The chain couples TRBV3-1 to TRBJ2-3; D call uncertain. Trimming cost V 0 bases and J 0 bases, with 10 bases left between them. The CDR3 is 16 residues long. Germline V gene lookup returns CDR1 LGHDT and CDR2 YNNKEL (reference sequence).

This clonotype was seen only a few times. The DNA for the CDR3 is TGTGCCAGCAGCCAAGACGCGGTTGTGGGCTACACCTTC. Amino acid sequence: CASSQDAVVGYTF. The chain combines TRBV3-1 with TRBJ1-2; D gene unclear. The V gene lost 0 bases and the J gene lost 8 bases, with 10 bases spanning the gap. Germline lookup yields CDR1 LGHDT and CDR2 YNNKEL (reference sequence). This CDR3 comprises 13 residues. The full variable domain, with the rest looked up from reference TRBV3-1 and TRBJ1-2, is DTAVSQTPKYLVTQMGNDKSIKCEQNLGHDTMYWYKQDSKKFLKIMFSYNNKELIINETVPNRFSPKSPDKAHLNLHINSLELGDSAVYFCASSQDAVVGYTFGSGTRLTVV.

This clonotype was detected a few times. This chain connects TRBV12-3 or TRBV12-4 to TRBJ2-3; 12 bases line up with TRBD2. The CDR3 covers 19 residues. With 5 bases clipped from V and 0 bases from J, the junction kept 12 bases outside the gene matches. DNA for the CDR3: TGTGCCAGCAGTCCCGGGGGTCTAGCGGGAGGGCCGAGCACAGATACGCAGTATTTT. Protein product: CASSPGGLAGGPSTDTQYF.

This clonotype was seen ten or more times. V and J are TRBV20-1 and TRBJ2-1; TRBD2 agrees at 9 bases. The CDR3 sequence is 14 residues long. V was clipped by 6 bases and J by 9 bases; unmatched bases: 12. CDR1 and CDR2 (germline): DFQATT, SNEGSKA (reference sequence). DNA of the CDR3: TGCAGTGCCCAAAAGTGGCGGGAGGGAGGTGAGCAGTTCTTC. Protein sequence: CSAQKWREGGEQFF.

The CDR3 DNA is TGCAGTGCTAGAGTACTAGCGGGAGTTTACAATGAGCAGTTCTTC. Its translation is CSARVLAGVYNEQFF. The chain uses TRBV20-1 and TRBJ2-1, with 11 bases lining up with TRBD2. V lost 1 base to trimming and J lost 4 bases; unmatched junction nucleotides: 3. The length of the CDR3 is 15 residues. Germline CDR1 and CDR2: DFQATT and SNEGSKA (reference sequence).